The present T cell receptor beta chain was sequenced within a study of tumor and adjacent non-tumor tissue in lung cancer. The CDR3 runs 13 residues. Germline V CDR1 and CDR2: MDHEN, SYDVKM. No cell sorting was done before RNA was extracted from the tissue. The library came from three nested PCR rounds adapted from ARM-PCR protocols. TCRdb independently ran MiXCR on the multiplex PCR reads; one entry per CDR3 protein. The sample comprises around 79,000 distinct CDR3 sequences, 72% of which are singletons, and around 9.5% rests with the top ten. The clonotype originates from a middle-aged woman with non-small cell lung cancer. The sample consisted of lung tumor tissue. The V and J genes are TRBV28 and TRBJ1-2; D remains ambiguous. The CDR3 DNA sequence: TGTGACAACAGTGAAAATTTCGTGGAGGGCTACACCTTC. Its translation is CDNSENFVEGYTF.